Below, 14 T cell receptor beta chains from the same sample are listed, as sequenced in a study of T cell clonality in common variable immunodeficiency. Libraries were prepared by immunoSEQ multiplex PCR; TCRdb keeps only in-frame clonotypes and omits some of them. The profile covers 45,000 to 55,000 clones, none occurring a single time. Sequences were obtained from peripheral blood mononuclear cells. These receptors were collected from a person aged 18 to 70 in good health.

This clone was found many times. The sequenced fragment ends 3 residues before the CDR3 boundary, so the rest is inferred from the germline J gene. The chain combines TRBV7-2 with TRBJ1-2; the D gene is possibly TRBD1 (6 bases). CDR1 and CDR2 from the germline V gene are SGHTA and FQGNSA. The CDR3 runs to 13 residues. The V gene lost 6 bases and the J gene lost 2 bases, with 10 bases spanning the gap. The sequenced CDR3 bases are TGTGCCAGCAGAATACAGGGAAACTATGGC. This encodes CASRIQGNYG. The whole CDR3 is CASRIQGNYGYTF.

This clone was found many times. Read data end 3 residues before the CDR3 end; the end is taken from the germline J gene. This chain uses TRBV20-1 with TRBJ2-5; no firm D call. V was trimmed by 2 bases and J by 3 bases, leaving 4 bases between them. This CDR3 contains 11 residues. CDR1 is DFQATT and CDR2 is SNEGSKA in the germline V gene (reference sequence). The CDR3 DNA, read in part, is TGCAGTGCTAGACCTAAAGAGACC. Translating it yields CSARPKET. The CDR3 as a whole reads CSARPKETQYF.

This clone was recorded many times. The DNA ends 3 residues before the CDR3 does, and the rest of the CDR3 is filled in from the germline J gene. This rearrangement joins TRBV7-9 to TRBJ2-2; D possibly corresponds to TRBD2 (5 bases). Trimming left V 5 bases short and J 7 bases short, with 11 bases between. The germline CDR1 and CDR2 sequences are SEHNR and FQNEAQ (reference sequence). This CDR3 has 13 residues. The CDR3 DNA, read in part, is TGTGCCAGCAGCCTCCCGGGGTACGGGGAG. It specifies CASSLPGYGE. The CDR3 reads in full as CASSLPGYGELFF.

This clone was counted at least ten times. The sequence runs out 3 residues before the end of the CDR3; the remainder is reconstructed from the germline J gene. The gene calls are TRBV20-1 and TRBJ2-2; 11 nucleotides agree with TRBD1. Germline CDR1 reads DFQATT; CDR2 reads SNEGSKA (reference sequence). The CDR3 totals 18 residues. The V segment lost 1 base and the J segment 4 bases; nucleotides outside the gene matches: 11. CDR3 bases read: TGCAGTGCTAGAGGAATCTTCGCAGGGACAGGGGGCACCGGGGAG. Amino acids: CSARGIFAGTGGTGE. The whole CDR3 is CSARGIFAGTGGTGELFF.

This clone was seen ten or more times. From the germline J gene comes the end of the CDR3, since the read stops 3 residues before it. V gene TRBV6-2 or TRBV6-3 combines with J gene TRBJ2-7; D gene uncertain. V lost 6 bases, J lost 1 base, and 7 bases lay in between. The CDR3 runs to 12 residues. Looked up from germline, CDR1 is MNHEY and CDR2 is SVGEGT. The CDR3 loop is CASSETSYEQYF. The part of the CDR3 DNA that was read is TGTGCCAGCAGCGAGACATCCTACGAG.

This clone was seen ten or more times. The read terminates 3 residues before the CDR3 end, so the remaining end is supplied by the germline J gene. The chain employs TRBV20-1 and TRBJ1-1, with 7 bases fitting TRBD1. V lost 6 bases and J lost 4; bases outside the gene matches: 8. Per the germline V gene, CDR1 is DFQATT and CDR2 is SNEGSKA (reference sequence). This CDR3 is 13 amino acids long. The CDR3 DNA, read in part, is TGCAGTGCACTTAGGGGGCAGAGCACTGAA. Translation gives CSALRGQSTE. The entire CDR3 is CSALRGQSTEAFF.

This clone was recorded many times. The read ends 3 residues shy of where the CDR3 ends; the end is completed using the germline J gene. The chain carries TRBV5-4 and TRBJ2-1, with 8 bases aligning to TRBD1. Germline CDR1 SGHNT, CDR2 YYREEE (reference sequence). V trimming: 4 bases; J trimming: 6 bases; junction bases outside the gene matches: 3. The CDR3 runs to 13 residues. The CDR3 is CASSVDRVNEQFF. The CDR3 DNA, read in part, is TGTGCCAGCAGCGTGGACAGGGTCAATGAG.

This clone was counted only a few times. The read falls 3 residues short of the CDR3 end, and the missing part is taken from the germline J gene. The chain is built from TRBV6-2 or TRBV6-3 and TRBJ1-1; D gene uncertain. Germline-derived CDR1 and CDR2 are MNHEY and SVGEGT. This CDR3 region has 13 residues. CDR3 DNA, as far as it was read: TGTGCCAGCAGCCCTACTAGCGCCAATGAG. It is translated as CASSPTSANE. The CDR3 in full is CASSPTSANEAFF.

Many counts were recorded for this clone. The DNA read from the CDR3 is TGTGCCAGCAGCTTGCGGGACAGGGAAGAGACC. Translating gives CASSLRDREET. The full CDR3 protein is CASSLRDREETQYF. The chain joins TRBV7-6 to TRBJ2-5, with 9 bases identical to TRBD1. The read comes to an end 3 residues before the CDR3 does, leaving the germline J gene to fill in the end. Germline V gene lookup returns CDR1 SGHVS and CDR2 FNYEAQ. With V trimmed by 3 bases and J by 3 bases, 2 bases remained unmatched. The CDR3 runs to 14 residues.

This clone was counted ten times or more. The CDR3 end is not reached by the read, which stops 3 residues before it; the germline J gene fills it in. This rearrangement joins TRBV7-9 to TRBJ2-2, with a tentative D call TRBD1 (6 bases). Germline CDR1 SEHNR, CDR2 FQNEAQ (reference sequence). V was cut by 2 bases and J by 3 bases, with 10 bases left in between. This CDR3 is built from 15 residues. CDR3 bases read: TGTGCCAGCAGCTTAACACAGGGTCACACCGGGGAG. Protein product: CASSLTQGHTGE. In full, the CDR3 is CASSLTQGHTGELFF.

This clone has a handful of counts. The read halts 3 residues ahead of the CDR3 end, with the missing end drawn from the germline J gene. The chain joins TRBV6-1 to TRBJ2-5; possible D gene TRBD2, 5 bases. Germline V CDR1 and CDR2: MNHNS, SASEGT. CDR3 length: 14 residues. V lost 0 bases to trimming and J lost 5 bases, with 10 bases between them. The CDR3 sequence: CASSEARRRETQYF. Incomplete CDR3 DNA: TGTGCCAGCAGTGAAGCAAGGAGGCGGGAGACC.

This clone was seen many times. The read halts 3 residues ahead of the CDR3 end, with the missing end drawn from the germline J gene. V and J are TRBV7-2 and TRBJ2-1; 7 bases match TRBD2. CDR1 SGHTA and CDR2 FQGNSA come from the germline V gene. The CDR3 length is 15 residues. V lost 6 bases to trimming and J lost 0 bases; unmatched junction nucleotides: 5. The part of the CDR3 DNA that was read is TGTGCCAGCAGGCTAGCGGTTAGCTCCTACAATGAG. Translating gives CASRLAVSSYNE. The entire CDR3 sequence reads CASRLAVSSYNEQFF.

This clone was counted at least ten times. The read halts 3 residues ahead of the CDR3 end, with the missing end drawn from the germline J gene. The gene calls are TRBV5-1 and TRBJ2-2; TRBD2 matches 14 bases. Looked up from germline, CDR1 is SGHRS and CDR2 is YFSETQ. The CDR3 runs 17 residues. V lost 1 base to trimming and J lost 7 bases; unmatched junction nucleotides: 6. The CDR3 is CASSLPGLAGDIGELFF. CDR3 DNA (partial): TGCGCCAGCAGCTTGCCGGGACTAGCGGGAGATATCGGGGAG. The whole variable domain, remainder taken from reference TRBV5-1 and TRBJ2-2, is KAGVTQTPRYLIKTRGQQVTLSCSPISGHRSVSWYQQTPGQGLQFLFEYFSETQRNKGNFPGRFSGRQFSNSRSEMNVSTLELGDSALYLCASSLPGLAGDIGELFFGEGSRLTVL.

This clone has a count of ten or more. The CDR3 sequence is CASSPGSGNSPLHF. The CDR3 DNA, read in part, is TGTGCCAGCTCACCAGGGTCGGGTAATTCACCC. The chain is built from TRBV18 and TRBJ1-6; D is uncertain. The read is 3 residues too short to cover the CDR3 end, so that end is filled in from the germline J gene. Trimming removed 2 bases at V and 6 bases at J, with 8 bases between. The CDR3 is 14 residues long. CDR1 and CDR2 (germline): KGHSH, LQKENI.